The entry that follows covers one T cell receptor (beta chain) sequence. Stated treatment: approximately 18 received Ad26.COV2.S at low or high dose, single or two shots; about 5 received placebo; per-sample allocation not given. Sampling took place 63 days after the first vaccine or placebo injection. The method was immunoSEQ multiplex PCR; TCRdb's version includes in-frame clones alone and lacks a portion of them. Of fewer than 400,000 clones detected, approximately 91% appear once; the ten largest clones hold 3% to 4.5%. The record originates from a study of Ad26.COV2.S vaccination and SARS-CoV-2 variants. V lost 1 base to trimming and J lost 5 bases, with 5 bases between them. This CDR3 comprises 13 residues. Germline CDR1 reads SGHVS; CDR2 reads FQNEAQ.

The sequence came from a person between 18 and 65 years old who received the Ad26.COV2.S COVID-19 vaccine or a placebo. The source was peripheral blood, collected in a trial of Ad26.COV2.S vaccine versus placebo. The rearrangement uses TRBV7-8 and TRBJ2-2; D call uncertain. The CDR3 coding sequence is TGTGCCAGCAGCTTAGATGGGACCGGGGAGCTGTTTTTT. Its translation: CASSLDGTGELFF.